The 5 T cell receptor beta chains given below trace back to one sample, sequenced in a study of PD-1 blockade in classical Hodgkin lymphoma. Here immunoSEQ multiplex PCR was the method, and the copy in TCRdb shows in-frame clones only, minus some. The table lists over 25,000 clones, roughly 86% of them singletons. No patient escaped relapse after autologous stem cell transplantation, and brentuximab vedotin exposure varied. The sequencing used peripheral blood mononuclear cells (PBMCs), collected before the second cycle of nivolumab. The source of these receptors is a human donor with classical Hodgkin lymphoma.

The chain carries TRBV11-2 and TRBJ2-5, with TRBD2 matching 10 bases. CDR3 length: 16 amino acids. Germline V gene sequence: CDR1 SGHAT, CDR2 FQNNGV. With V trimmed by 4 bases and J by 1 base, 6 bases remained unmatched. Written as DNA, the CDR3 is TGTGCCAGCAGCTCTGAGCGGGGGGGCTTCCAAGAGACCCAGTACTTC. This sequence encodes CASSSERGGFQETQYF.

The CDR3 protein is CASSQARGSYGYTF. DNA of the CDR3: TGCGCCAGCAGCCAAGCCCGCGGGTCCTATGGCTACACCTTC. The V gene is TRBV4-3, the J gene TRBJ1-2; no clear D. The length of the CDR3 is 14 residues. The V and J ends lost 1 base and 4 bases respectively, with 10 bases between them. Per germline, CDR1 LGHNA and CDR2 YSLEER.

The gene calls are TRBV4-3 and TRBJ2-7; 7 bases align to TRBD1. The CDR3 runs to 14 residues. V dropped 8 bases and J dropped 2; count of bases not matched to a gene: 9. Germline CDR1 LGHNA, CDR2 YSLEER. The CDR3 nucleotides read TGCGCCAGCGGCGCCGGGACAGAGACCTACGAGCAGTACTTC. The encoded protein is CASGAGTETYEQYF.

This chain connects TRBV6-6 to TRBJ2-3; TRBD1 might be the D (5 bases). The CDR3 length is 16 residues. Germline V gene sequence: CDR1 MNHNY, CDR2 SVGAGI (reference sequence). The germline V and J ends were trimmed by 0 bases and 1 base, with 11 bases remaining between them. The CDR3 DNA reads TGTGCCAGCAGTTACTCGACGGAAGGGGGCACAGATACGCAGTATTTT. Residues: CASSYSTEGGTDTQYF.

The chain recombines TRBV7-2 with TRBJ1-5, with D possibly being TRBD1 (6 bases). V lost 1 base and J lost 4, with 11 bases in between. Looked up from germline, CDR1 is SGHTA and CDR2 is FQGNSA. The CDR3 runs 15 residues. The CDR3 loop is CASSLERGLNQPQHF. The CDR3 coding sequence is TGTGCCAGCAGCTTAGAGCGGGGGCTGAATCAGCCCCAGCATTTT.